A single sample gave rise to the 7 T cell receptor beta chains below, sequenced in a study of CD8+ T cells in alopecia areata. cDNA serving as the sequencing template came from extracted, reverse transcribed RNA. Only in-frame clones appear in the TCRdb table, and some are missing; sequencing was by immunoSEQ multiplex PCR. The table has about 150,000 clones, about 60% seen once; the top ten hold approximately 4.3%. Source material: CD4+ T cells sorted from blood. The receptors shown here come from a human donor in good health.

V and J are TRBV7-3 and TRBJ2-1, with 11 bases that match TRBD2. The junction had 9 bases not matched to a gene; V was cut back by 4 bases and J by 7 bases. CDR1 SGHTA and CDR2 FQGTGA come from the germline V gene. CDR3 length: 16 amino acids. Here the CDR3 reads CASSSPTSGRGNEQFF. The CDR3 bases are TGTGCCAGCAGCTCACCAACTAGCGGGAGAGGAAATGAGCAGTTCTTC. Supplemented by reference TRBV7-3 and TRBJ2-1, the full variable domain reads GAGVSQTPSNKVTEKGKYVELRCDPISGHTALYWYRQSLGQGPEFLIYFQGTGAADDSGLPNDRFFAVRPEGSVSTLKIQRTERGDSAVYLCASSSPTSGRGNEQFFGPGTRLTVL.

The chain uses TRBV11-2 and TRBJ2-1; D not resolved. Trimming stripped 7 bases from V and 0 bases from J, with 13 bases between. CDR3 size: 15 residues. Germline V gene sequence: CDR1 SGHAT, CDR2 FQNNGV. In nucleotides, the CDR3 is TGTGCCAGCACCGAATTCTTGAGCTCCTACAATGAGCAGTTCTTC. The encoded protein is CASTEFLSSYNEQFF. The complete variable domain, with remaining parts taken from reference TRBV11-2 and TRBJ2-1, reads EAGVAQSPRYKIIEKRQSVAFWCNPISGHATLYWYQQILGQGPKLLIQFQNNGVVDDSQLPKDRFSAERLKGVDSTLKIQPAKLEDSAVYLCASTEFLSSYNEQFFGPGTRLTVL.

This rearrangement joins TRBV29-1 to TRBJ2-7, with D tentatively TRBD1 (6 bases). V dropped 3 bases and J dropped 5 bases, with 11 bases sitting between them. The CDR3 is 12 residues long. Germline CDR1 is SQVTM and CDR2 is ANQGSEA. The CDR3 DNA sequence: TGCAGCGTTGAGCCTGGGGGCAACGAGCAGTACTTC. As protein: CSVEPGGNEQYF.

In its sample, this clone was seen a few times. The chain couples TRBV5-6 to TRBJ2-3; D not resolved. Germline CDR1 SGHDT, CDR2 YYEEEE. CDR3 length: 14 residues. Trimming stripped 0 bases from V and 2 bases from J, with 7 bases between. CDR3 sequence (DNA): TGTGCCAGCAGCTTGGGGCAGGCCACAGATACGCAGTATTTT. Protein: CASSLGQATDTQYF.

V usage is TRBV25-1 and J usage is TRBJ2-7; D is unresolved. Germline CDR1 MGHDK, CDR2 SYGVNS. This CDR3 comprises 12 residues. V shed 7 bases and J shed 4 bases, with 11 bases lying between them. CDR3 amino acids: CASKTEGYEQYF. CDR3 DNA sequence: TGTGCCAGCAAAACTGAAGGATACGAGCAGTACTTC.

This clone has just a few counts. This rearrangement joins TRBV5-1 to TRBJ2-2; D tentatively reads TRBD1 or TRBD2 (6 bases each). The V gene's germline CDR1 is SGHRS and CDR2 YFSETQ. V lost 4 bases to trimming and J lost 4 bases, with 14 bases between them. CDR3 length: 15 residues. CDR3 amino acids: CASSASEGGTGELFF. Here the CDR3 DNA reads TGCGCCAGCAGCGCTTCAGAGGGGGGCACCGGGGAGCTGTTTTTT.

The CDR3 DNA follows: TGTGCCAGCAGCTTGACAGGGGAAGGGGCCAAAAACATTCAGTACTTC. Translation gives CASSLTGEGAKNIQYF. The chain has TRBV5-6 and TRBJ2-4; 7 bases are a match to TRBD1. CDR3 length: 16 amino acids. J was trimmed by 1 base and V by 1 base; bases with no gene match: 5. Germline assignment: CDR1 SGHDT and CDR2 YYEEEE.